This entry lists 29 T cell receptor beta chains sequenced from one sample in a study of cytomegalovirus exposure and HLA in healthy donors. TCRdb keeps only in-frame clones here, not all; method: immunoSEQ multiplex PCR. The sample comprises about 48,000 clones, around 90% of which are singletons, and under 7.5% rests with the top ten. Sequences were obtained from PBMCs. Receptors were obtained from a woman aged 25 to 45 in good health and CMV-seronegative.

This clone appeared once. The chain carries TRBV2 and TRBJ1-5; D call uncertain. The CDR3 covers 11 residues. V was trimmed by 3 bases and J by 11 bases, leaving 8 bases between them. Germline CDR1 SNHLY, CDR2 FYNNEI. CDR3: CASSESISQHF. For the CDR3, the DNA is TGTGCCAGCAGTGAGAGTATATCCCAGCATTTT.

The count of this clone is one. The V and J genes are TRBV28 and TRBJ2-3; TRBD2 aligns across 7 bases. CDR1 and CDR2 from the germline V gene are MDHEN and SYDVKM. V gave up 3 bases and J gave up 2 bases; unmatched junction bases: 11. There are 17 residues in the CDR3. The CDR3, as DNA: TGTGCCAGCAGTTTTTGGGTCGGGCTAGCGGACACAGATACGCAGTATTTT. This encodes CASSFWVGLADTDTQYF. The full variable domain, completed using reference TRBV28 and TRBJ2-3, is DVKVTQSSRYLVKRTGEKVFLECVQDMDHENMFWYRQDPGLGLRLIYFSYDVKMKEKGDIPEGYSVSREKKERFSLILESASTNQTSMYLCASSFWVGLADTDTQYFGPGTRLTVL.

V and J are TRBV7-2 and TRBJ1-2; 8 positions agree with TRBD1. Germline CDR1 reads SGHTA; CDR2 reads FQGNSA. CDR3 length equals 15 residues. The V and J ends lost 5 bases and 8 bases, in that order; junction bases with no gene match: 13. The CDR3 here is CASSMGTGLTGGYTF. The CDR3 coding sequence is TGTGCCAGCAGCATGGGGACAGGACTTACGGGGGGCTACACCTTC.

The CDR3 DNA is TGCGCCAGCAGCCAAGATGCCAGGGGCGGGTACGAGCAGTACTTC. It translates to CASSQDARGGYEQYF. The chain couples TRBV4-1 to TRBJ2-7, with D perhaps matching TRBD1 (6 bases). There are 15 residues in the CDR3. Germline CDR1 MGHRA, CDR2 YSYEKL. Trimming cost V 0 bases and J 4 bases, with 13 bases left between them.

This chain links TRBV23-1 with TRBJ2-1; 8 nucleotides agree with TRBD2. TRBV23-1 qualifies as an ORF whose function is uncertain. Germline trimming cut 4 bases from V and 8 bases from J; bases unmatched to any gene: 28. The CDR3 spans 21 residues. In DNA, the CDR3 is TGCGCCAGCAGTCCCACAATGGGCAGGACACCGGGACTAGTAGTCATCCATGAGCAGTTCTTC. It translates to CASSPTMGRTPGLVVIHEQFF.

This clone was counted a single time. This chain connects TRBV2 to TRBJ2-7; weak D call: TRBD1 (6 bases). V shed 5 bases and J shed 2 bases, with 13 bases lying between them. Germline assignment: CDR1 SNHLY and CDR2 FYNNEI. The CDR3 is made up of 14 amino acids. The CDR3 protein is CASSRDQGTYEQYF. In nucleotides, the CDR3 is TGTGCCAGCAGTAGGGACCAGGGGACCTACGAGCAGTACTTC.

The chain carries TRBV27 and TRBJ2-1, with a weak D call TRBD2 (6 bases). Trimming cost V 7 bases and J 6 bases, with 19 bases left between them. CDR3 length equals 15 residues. Germline CDR1 reads MNHEY; CDR2 reads SMNVEV (reference sequence). The CDR3 loop is CASTPGLRPANEQFF. CDR3 nucleotide sequence: TGTGCCAGCACCCCGGGACTCCGCCCGGCCAATGAGCAGTTCTTC.

This chain uses TRBV5-5 with TRBJ2-2; D might be TRBD2 (6 bases). The CDR3 is 14 residues long. Trimming pared 4 bases from V and 3 bases from J, leaving 10 bases between. Germline V lookup: CDR1 SGHKS, CDR2 YYEKEE (reference sequence). This CDR3 is CASSLGTYTGELFF. The CDR3 coding sequence is TGTGCCAGCAGCCTCGGGACTTACACCGGGGAGCTGTTTTTT.

V usage is TRBV7-9 and J usage is TRBJ2-7; 11 positions agree with TRBD2. With V trimmed by 5 bases and J by 0 bases, 9 bases remained unmatched. This CDR3 spans 17 amino acids. Per germline, CDR1 SEHNR and CDR2 FQNEAQ (reference sequence). CDR3 region: CASSARLAGNLSYEQYF. The DNA of the CDR3 is TGTGCCAGCAGCGCGCGACTAGCGGGAAACCTCTCCTACGAGCAGTACTTC.

This chain uses TRBV2 with TRBJ1-5, with D unresolved. Looked up from germline, CDR1 is SNHLY and CDR2 is FYNNEI. Trimming took off 1 base at V and 9 bases at J, with 10 bases between the two ends. This CDR3 has 13 amino acids. CDR3 nucleotide sequence: TGTGCCAGCAGTGAAGATGGGGAGCGGCCCCAGCATTTT. The encoded protein is CASSEDGERPQHF.

The chain carries TRBV18 and TRBJ2-1; the D gene is possibly TRBD1 (5 bases). The CDR3 has 12 residues. Trimming removed 5 bases from V and 10 bases from J, with 12 bases in between. Germline-derived CDR1 and CDR2 are KGHSH and LQKENI. The CDR3 spells CASSTTREEQFF. CDR3 sequence (DNA): TGTGCCAGCTCAACCACCAGGGAAGAGCAGTTCTTC.

The rearrangement links TRBV12-1 to TRBJ2-3; the table's TRBD2 call for D was not verified on the DNA. TRBV12-1 is classified as a pseudogene. The length of the CDR3 is 18 residues. The CDR3: CASSSPILLAGDTDTQYF. CDR3 coding DNA: TGTGCCAGCAGCTCCCCGATTTTACTAGCGGGAGACACAGATACGCAGTATTTT.

V gene TRBV28 combines with J gene TRBJ1-2, with 7 nucleotides matching TRBD1. V shed 5 bases and J 0 bases; nucleotides not matched to a gene: 12. CDR1 MDHEN and CDR2 SYDVKM come from the germline V gene. The length of the CDR3 is 17 residues. CDR3 sequence reads: CASSPSEDRIANYGYTF. The DNA for the CDR3 is TGTGCCAGCAGTCCATCAGAGGACAGGATAGCTAACTATGGCTACACCTTC.

The V gene is TRBV6-5, the J gene TRBJ1-2; 7 nucleotides match TRBD1. Losses at the gene ends were 0 bases for V and 4 bases for J; bases not matched to a gene: 5. The length of the CDR3 is 15 residues. The V gene's germline CDR1 is MNHEY and CDR2 SVGAGI. The CDR3 DNA is TGTGCCAGCAGTTACTCGGGCCAGGGGGGCTATGGCTACACCTTC. This codes for CASSYSGQGGYGYTF.

The genes are TRBV10-3 and TRBJ2-3, with D possibly TRBD2 on 6 matching bases. This CDR3 spans 14 amino acids. Trimming removed 6 bases at V and 0 bases at J, with 10 bases between. Germline V gene data show CDR1 as ENHRY and CDR2 as SYGVKD. CDR3 nucleotide sequence: TGTGCCATCAGCTTAGGGACTAGCACAGATACGCAGTATTTT. Its protein product is CAISLGTSTDTQYF.

V usage is TRBV4-1 and J usage is TRBJ2-7; 12 bases fit TRBD2. Trimming cost V 4 bases and J 6 bases; bases outside gene matches: 4. CDR3 length equals 14 residues. In germline, CDR1 is MGHRA, CDR2 YSYEKL. CDR3 in amino acids: CASSPTSGSREQYF. DNA of the CDR3: TGCGCCAGCAGCCCGACTAGCGGGAGTCGCGAGCAGTACTTC.

V is TRBV14 and J is TRBJ2-1; 10 bases align to TRBD2. The germline V gene has CDR1 SGHDN and CDR2 FVKESK. CDR3 length equals 18 residues. V was clipped by 5 bases and J by 10 bases; unmatched bases: 20. The CDR3 coding sequence is TGTGCCAGCAGCTCCCCCGGGGTAGCGGGAGGCCCAATACAGGAGCAGTTCTTC. Its translation is CASSSPGVAGGPIQEQFF.

The chain employs TRBV28 and TRBJ1-4, with D possibly being TRBD1 (5 bases). The CDR3 is 14 amino acids. Germline V lookup: CDR1 MDHEN, CDR2 SYDVKM. V was shortened by 7 bases and J by 1 base, with 10 bases between the two germline ends. CDR3 sequence reads: CASTSGGTNEKLFF. The CDR3 DNA reads as TGTGCCAGCACTTCGGGGGGAACTAATGAAAAACTGTTTTTT.

This chain joins TRBV30 and TRBJ2-3, with D possibly being TRBD2 (6 bases). CDR3 size: 14 residues. V lost 4 bases and J 0 bases, leaving 11 bases between the germline ends. Germline-derived CDR1 and CDR2 are GTSNPN and SVGIG (reference sequence). CDR3 bases: TGTGCCTGGAATTTGGAGGGCAGCACAGATACGCAGTATTTT. Translated: CAWNLEGSTDTQYF. The whole variable domain, filled in from reference TRBV30 and TRBJ2-3, reads SQTIHQWPATLVQPVGSPLSLECTVEGTSNPNLYWYRQAAGRGLQLLFYSVGIGQISSEVPQNLSASRPQDRQFILSSKKLLLSDSGFYLCAWNLEGSTDTQYFGPGTRLTVL.

The chain recombines TRBV14 with TRBJ1-4; 8 bases are shared with TRBD1. This CDR3 region has 13 residues. Looked up from germline, CDR1 is SGHDN and CDR2 is FVKESK. Unmatched junction bases numbered 2, after V lost 4 bases and J lost 7 bases. CDR3 loop: CASSRDRGEKLFF. CDR3 nucleotides: TGTGCCAGCAGCCGAGACAGGGGTGAAAAACTGTTTTTT.

A single count supports this clone. This CDR3 is also generated by other DNA sequences in the sample. This rearrangement joins TRBV9 to TRBJ1-4; possible D gene TRBD1, 6 bases. This CDR3 is built from 16 residues. In germline, CDR1 is SGDLS, CDR2 YYNGEE. Trimming removed 2 bases at V and 0 bases at J, with 11 bases between. DNA of the CDR3: TGTGCCAGCAGCGTTGAGGGGGTTGCAACTAATGAAAAACTGTTTTTT. This gives the protein CASSVEGVATNEKLFF.

V gene TRBV4-2 combines with J gene TRBJ1-2, with 10 bases lining up with TRBD1. Germline CDR1 and CDR2: LGHNA and YNFKEQ. The V and J ends lost 0 bases and 7 bases, in that order; junction bases with no gene match: 5. This CDR3 is built from 15 residues. CDR3 protein: CASSQERQGAGGYTF. In nucleotides, the CDR3 is TGTGCCAGCAGCCAAGAGCGACAGGGGGCTGGTGGCTACACCTTC.

The genes are TRBV4-3 and TRBJ1-1; tentative D call: TRBD1 (5 bases). V was pared by 3 bases and J by 1 base, with 9 bases between. Germline CDR1 is LGHNA and CDR2 is YSLEER. The CDR3 spans 14 residues. The CDR3 sequence: CASSHDSENTEAFF. The DNA of the CDR3 is TGCGCCAGCAGCCACGACAGCGAGAACACTGAAGCTTTCTTT.

The V call is TRBV9, the J call TRBJ2-2; TRBD2 might be the D (5 bases). The CDR3 spans 17 residues. Trimming removed 0 bases from V and 8 bases from J, with 20 bases in between. Germline V gene sequence: CDR1 SGDLS, CDR2 YYNGEE. CDR3 coding DNA: TGTGCCAGCAGCGTAGCTAAAGTCGGGGTAGCAGCAGGGGAGCTGTTTTTT. Translating it yields CASSVAKVGVAAGELFF.

The chain has TRBV28 and TRBJ2-1; D perhaps matches TRBD1 (5 bases). This CDR3 is built from 15 residues. Germline loops: CDR1 MDHEN, CDR2 SYDVKM. V lost 7 bases to trimming and J lost 6 bases, with 19 bases between them. The CDR3 loop is CASIEVGRASNEQFF. CDR3 DNA: TGTGCCAGCATCGAAGTGGGCAGGGCTAGCAATGAGCAGTTCTTC.

This chain links TRBV5-8 with TRBJ2-1; 8 nucleotides agree with TRBD2. The CDR3 extends over 15 amino acids. Per the germline V gene, CDR1 is SGHTS and CDR2 is YDEGEE. After removal of 3 bases from V and 5 bases from J, the junction contained 7 bases not matched to a gene. The CDR3 here is CASSYAGTSDNEQFF. The CDR3 DNA is TGTGCCAGCAGCTACGCCGGGACTAGTGACAATGAGCAGTTCTTC.

The chain is built from TRBV4-3 and TRBJ2-6, with D possibly being TRBD2 (5 bases). V lost 0 bases and J lost 1, with 16 bases in between. The germline gives CDR1 LGHNA, CDR2 YSLEER. CDR3 length: 19 amino acids. The chain's CDR3 is CASSQERDTRRSGANVLTF. The CDR3 coding sequence is TGCGCCAGCAGCCAAGAAAGGGATACAAGGAGGTCTGGGGCCAACGTCCTGACTTTC.

The chain joins TRBV13 to TRBJ1-2; 12 nucleotides agree with TRBD1. CDR1 is PRHDT and CDR2 is FYEKMQ in the germline V gene (reference sequence). Unmatched junction bases numbered 5, after V lost 5 bases and J lost 4 bases. The length of the CDR3 is 15 residues. Here the CDR3 DNA reads TGTGCCAGCAGCGCCGGGACAGGGGGCATCTATGGCTACACCTTC. Residues: CASSAGTGGIYGYTF.

The chain employs TRBV28 and TRBJ2-5, with 9 bases aligning to TRBD1. With 6 bases clipped from V and 5 bases from J, the junction kept 7 bases outside the gene matches. The germline gives CDR1 MDHEN, CDR2 SYDVKM. CDR3 size: 14 residues. The CDR3 protein is CASRTGTGRETQYF. In DNA form, the CDR3 reads TGTGCCAGCAGAACCGGGACAGGGAGGGAGACCCAGTACTTC.